Shown below are 29 T cell receptor beta chains from a single sample sequenced in a study of OX40 agonist ivuxolimab in advanced cancers. TCRdb's copy holds only in-frame clones and misses some; the assay was immunoSEQ multiplex PCR. In the table there are 50,000 to 70,000 clones, about 85% of which are singletons. This specimen was CD4+ or CD8+ T cells sorted from blood, taken in a trial of the OX40 agonist ivuxolimab. The source of these receptors is an adult with an advanced solid tumor such as melanoma, head and neck, liver or kidney cancer.

The V call is TRBV10-2, the J call TRBJ2-1; 9 bases are shared with TRBD1. The CDR3 totals 14 residues. The trim removed 7 bases at V and 9 bases at J, leaving 10 bases unmatched. From germline, CDR1 is WSHSY and CDR2 SAAADI. CDR3 region: CASTGGQGSGEQFF. CDR3 sequence (DNA): TGCGCCAGCACGGGGGGACAGGGTTCGGGTGAGCAGTTCTTC.

The chain's CDR3 is CASSKMDRASGELFF. The DNA of the CDR3 is TGTGCCAGCAGCAAAATGGACAGGGCGAGCGGGGAGCTGTTTTTT. The rearrangement joins TRBV5-5 to TRBJ2-2, with TRBD1 matching 8 bases. This CDR3 spans 15 amino acids. V lost 4 bases to trimming and J lost 7 bases; unmatched junction nucleotides: 9. Germline V gene sequence: CDR1 SGHKS, CDR2 YYEKEE (reference sequence). The full variable domain, its missing parts supplied by reference TRBV5-5 and TRBJ2-2, is DAGVTQSPTHLIKTRGQQVTLRCSPISGHKSVSWYQQVLGQGPQFIFQYYEKEERGRGNFPDRFSARQFPNYSSELNVNALLLGDSALYLCASSKMDRASGELFFGEGSRLTVL.

The J gene is TRBJ2-5, the V gene TRBV5-1, with D maybe TRBD1 (6 bases). The CDR3 totals 15 residues. V lost 0 bases to trimming and J lost 2 bases, with 11 bases between them. In germline, CDR1 is SGHRS, CDR2 YFSETQ. The CDR3 sequence: CASSLAPGQQETQYF. In nucleotides, the CDR3 is TGCGCCAGCAGCTTGGCCCCAGGACAGCAAGAGACCCAGTACTTC. Supplemented by reference TRBV5-1 and TRBJ2-5, the full variable domain reads KAGVTQTPRYLIKTRGQQVTLSCSPISGHRSVSWYQQTPGQGLQFLFEYFSETQRNKGNFPGRFSGRQFSNSRSEMNVSTLELGDSALYLCASSLAPGQQETQYFGPGTRLLVL.

The chain is built from TRBV7-6 and TRBJ2-3; 8 bases fit TRBD2. V trimming: 8 bases; J trimming: 5 bases; junction bases outside the gene matches: 6. The CDR3 has 13 residues. The germline gives CDR1 SGHVS, CDR2 FNYEAQ. The CDR3 sequence is CASSGGPGDTQYF. The CDR3 bases are TGTGCCAGCTCGGGAGGGCCCGGAGATACGCAGTATTTT.

This clone has more than one count but fewer than ten. J is TRBJ1-3 and V is TRBV4-1; a weak D match, TRBD1 (6 bases). This CDR3 is built from 17 residues. CDR1 is MGHRA, CDR2 YSYEKL, per germline. V lost 4 bases and J lost 1, with 17 bases in between. CDR3 loop: CASSRGGPVMSGNTIYF. DNA for the CDR3: TGCGCCAGCAGCCGAGGGGGGCCCGTCATGTCTGGAAACACCATATATTTT.

The J gene is TRBJ2-5, the V gene TRBV15; 12 bases match TRBD2. V lost 0 bases and J lost 3; bases outside the gene matches: 2. Germline CDR1 reads LNHNV; CDR2 reads YYDKDF (reference sequence). The length of the CDR3 is 16 residues. The DNA for the CDR3 is TGTGCCACCAGCAGAGATTGGACTAGCGGGAAAGAGACCCAGTACTTC. Translated: CATSRDWTSGKETQYF.

CDR3 residues: CASSLSAGNTQYF. CDR3 DNA sequence: TGTGCCAGCAGCTTATCAGCAGGGAATACGCAGTATTTT. The V call is TRBV7-3, the J call TRBJ2-3, with D perhaps matching TRBD1 (5 bases). Per the germline V gene, CDR1 is SGHTA and CDR2 is FQGTGA. The V end lost 2 bases, the J end lost 7 bases, and 10 bases lay between the germline ends. The CDR3 length is 13 residues.

The chain carries TRBV10-2 and TRBJ2-7, with unresolved D. V was pared by 5 bases and J by 0 bases, with 11 bases between. Looked up from germline, CDR1 is WSHSY and CDR2 is SAAADI. This CDR3 has 14 amino acids. CDR3 DNA: TGCGCCAGCAGTTCGGTGGGAACCTCCTACGAGCAGTACTTC. The encoded protein is CASSSVGTSYEQYF.

The chain combines TRBV4-1 with TRBJ2-1, with 7 nucleotides matching TRBD1. The CDR3 contains 16 residues. J lost 2 bases, V lost 0 bases, and 4 bases had no gene match. Germline V lookup: CDR1 MGHRA, CDR2 YSYEKL. The CDR3, as DNA: TGCGCCAGCAGCCAAGATCTACAGGGGACCTACAATGAGCAGTTCTTC. This translates into CASSQDLQGTYNEQFF.

The V gene is TRBV6-5, the J gene TRBJ2-5, with TRBD1 matching over 8 bases. Matching the DNA end better, TRBJ2-7 makes the J call doubtful. CDR1 is MNHEY and CDR2 is SVGAGI in the germline V gene. The CDR3 loop spans 13 amino acids. CDR3 coding DNA: TGTGCCAGCACAAGACAGGGGACCTACGAGCAGTACTTC. Amino acids: CASTRQGTYEQYF.

This chain uses TRBV5-1 with TRBJ1-1, with 7 nucleotides matching TRBD1. From germline, CDR1 is SGHRS and CDR2 YFSETQ. V dropped 4 bases and J dropped 10; count of bases not matched to a gene: 10. The CDR3 loop spans 13 amino acids. CDR3 sequence: CASSAGTALPAFF. CDR3 DNA sequence: TGCGCCAGCAGCGCCGGGACAGCCCTCCCAGCTTTCTTT.

The chain links TRBV4-3 to TRBJ2-2; D ambiguous. The germline V gene encodes CDR1 LGHNA and CDR2 YSLEER. Trimming stripped 8 bases from V and 5 bases from J, with 18 bases between. CDR3 length: 15 residues. CDR3 residues: CASPGRKKPTGELFF. CDR3 nucleotide sequence: TGCGCCAGCCCCGGACGGAAAAAGCCAACCGGGGAGCTGTTTTTT.

The V and J genes are TRBV11-1 and TRBJ2-1, with 8 bases matching TRBD1. Losses at the gene ends were 3 bases for V and 0 bases for J; bases not matched to a gene: 1. CDR3 length: 15 residues. Germline assignment: CDR1 SGHAT and CDR2 FQDESV (reference sequence). The CDR3 region has the DNA TGTGCCAGCAGCTTCCAGGGGGCCTCCTACAATGAGCAGTTCTTC. Its protein is CASSFQGASYNEQFF.

The gene calls are TRBV30 and TRBJ1-2; D uncertain. Trimming took 0 bases from V and 5 from J, leaving 4 bases between them. CDR1 is GTSNPN and CDR2 is SVGIG in the germline V gene (reference sequence). There are 11 residues in the CDR3. CDR3 region: CAWSVVYGYTF. CDR3 bases: TGTGCCTGGAGTGTAGTTTATGGCTACACCTTC.

The chain uses TRBV7-2 and TRBJ1-6; 10 bases match TRBD1. CDR3 length equals 16 residues. The junction had 6 bases not matched to a gene; V was cut back by 6 bases and J by 4 bases. Germline loops: CDR1 SGHTA, CDR2 FQGNSA. This CDR3 is CASRSQGQGYNSPLHF. The CDR3 nucleotides are TGTGCCAGCAGATCTCAGGGACAGGGGTATAATTCACCCCTCCACTTT.

V is TRBV29-1 and J is TRBJ2-3; D gene ambiguous. Looked up from germline, CDR1 is SQVTM and CDR2 is ANQGSEA. The CDR3 totals 10 residues. V was pared by 4 bases and J by 2 bases, with 1 base between. The CDR3 sequence is CSVVTDTQYF. The CDR3 nucleotides read TGCAGCGTTGTCACAGATACGCAGTATTTT.

The gene calls are TRBV5-4 and TRBJ2-7; D may be TRBD2 (6 bases). From germline, CDR1 is SGHNT and CDR2 YYREEE (reference sequence). This CDR3 has 13 amino acids. The V end lost 1 base, the J end lost 4 bases, and 9 bases lay between the germline ends. CDR3 sequence: CASSLPGVYEQYF. CDR3 in DNA: TGTGCCAGCAGCTTGCCGGGGGTATACGAGCAGTACTTC.

This clone was observed a single time. The chain couples TRBV6-5 to TRBJ2-7, with TRBD1 as a possible D gene (6 bases). Per the germline V gene, CDR1 is MNHEY and CDR2 is SVGAGI. Trimming stripped 7 bases from V and 4 bases from J, with 14 bases between. The CDR3 extends over 13 amino acids. CDR3 nucleotides: TGTGCCAGCACTCCCCCAGGGGCGTACGAGCAGTACTTC. Translation: CASTPPGAYEQYF.

The rearrangement links TRBV4-2 to TRBJ2-5, with 11 nucleotides matching TRBD2. This CDR3 is built from 17 residues. The germline CDR1 and CDR2 sequences are LGHNA and YNFKEQ. With 1 base clipped from V and 4 bases from J, the junction kept 8 bases outside the gene matches. DNA for the CDR3: TGTGCCAGCAGCCAAGTAGCGGGAGGGCAGCGGGGAGAGACCCAGTACTTC. Translation: CASSQVAGGQRGETQYF.

This sequence joins TRBV18 and TRBJ2-7, with 10 nucleotides matching TRBD2. This CDR3 comprises 17 residues. Unmatched junction bases numbered 12, after V lost 5 bases and J lost 2 bases. Germline V gene lookup returns CDR1 KGHSH and CDR2 LQKENI. CDR3 protein: CASSLANPGLAPYEQYF. The CDR3 DNA follows: TGTGCCAGCTCATTAGCTAACCCGGGACTAGCGCCCTACGAGCAGTACTTC.

The rearrangement links TRBV5-1 to TRBJ2-2; D uncertain. Germline assignment: CDR1 SGHRS and CDR2 YFSETQ. Trimming pared 4 bases from V and 4 bases from J, leaving 11 bases between. CDR3 length: 14 amino acids. The CDR3 coding sequence is TGCGCCAGCAGCCTGGTAGACACCACCGGGGAGCTGTTTTTT. Translating it yields CASSLVDTTGELFF.

Concerning this clone: One end of the junction varies from germline; a read error may be responsible. Other nucleotide sequences in the sample specify the same CDR3. The chain links TRBV19 to TRBJ2-5; 12 nucleotides align to TRBD1. The CDR3 has 13 residues. Germline CDR1 and CDR2: LNHDA and SQIVND (reference sequence). The CDR3: CASTGTGGETQYF. CDR3 DNA sequence: TGCGCCAGCACCGGGACAGGGGGCGAGACCCAGTACTTC.

This clone occurred once. The chain couples TRBV6-5 to TRBJ1-1; D gene ambiguous. Germline assignment: CDR1 MNHEY and CDR2 SVGAGI. The V end was cut by 6 bases, the J end by 1 base, with 12 bases between. This CDR3 contains 14 residues. The CDR3 region has the DNA TGTGCCAGCAGACGAGGACGTCAGAACACTGAAGCTTTCTTT. This codes for CASRRGRQNTEAFF.

The chain couples TRBV4-1 to TRBJ2-1, with TRBD2 matching 7 bases. The CDR3 extends over 18 amino acids. CDR1 is MGHRA and CDR2 is YSYEKL in the germline V gene. V gave up 1 base and J gave up 7 bases; unmatched junction bases: 16. CDR3 in DNA: TGCGCCAGCAGCCAAGTCCGGGCGGGAGTAGTGGGGGGGAATGAGCAGTTCTTC. It yields the protein CASSQVRAGVVGGNEQFF.

The rearrangement links TRBV18 to TRBJ2-7, with 11 bases fitting TRBD1. The germline CDR1 and CDR2 sequences are KGHSH and LQKENI. The CDR3 is made up of 15 amino acids. The J segment lost 3 bases and the V segment lost 5 bases, leaving 6 bases of the junction unmatched. The CDR3: CASSYSGTGGYEQYF. The CDR3 DNA sequence: TGTGCCAGCTCATATAGCGGGACAGGGGGCTACGAGCAGTACTTC.

This rearrangement joins TRBV6-5 to TRBJ1-5, with 10 bases fitting TRBD1. Germline CDR1 is MNHEY and CDR2 is SVGAGI. The V segment lost 5 bases and the J segment 5 bases; nucleotides outside the gene matches: 3. The CDR3 is made up of 14 amino acids. DNA of the CDR3: TGTGCCAGCAGTCGACAGGGGGCGGATCAGCCCCAGCATTTT. Translating gives CASSRQGADQPQHF.

The V and J genes are TRBV11-2 and TRBJ2-1, with 12 nucleotides matching TRBD2. The CDR3 runs to 16 residues. V was pared by 0 bases and J by 7 bases, with 4 bases of the junction left unmatched. Germline loops: CDR1 SGHAT, CDR2 FQNNGV. CDR3 region: CASSLDLTSGRNEQFF. CDR3 in DNA: TGTGCCAGCAGCTTAGATCTGACTAGCGGGAGAAATGAGCAGTTCTTC.

DNA for the CDR3: TGCGCCAGCAGCTCTGGGGAGGAGGTTTATAACACTGAAGCTTTCTTT. This sequence encodes CASSSGEEVYNTEAFF. The chain carries TRBV5-1 and TRBJ1-1; D unresolved. Trimming shortened V by 3 bases and J by 2 bases, and 17 bases separated the two germline ends. The CDR3 runs to 16 residues. Per germline, CDR1 SGHRS and CDR2 YFSETQ.

The chain couples TRBV7-5 to TRBJ2-2; TRBD2 is taken as the D call from the table, unchecked against the DNA. TRBV7-5 is termed a pseudogene. CDR3 length: 13 amino acids. Here the CDR3 reads CVRSLERGGELFF. The DNA for the CDR3 is TGTGTCAGAAGCTTAGAGCGGGGCGGGGAGCTGTTTTTT.